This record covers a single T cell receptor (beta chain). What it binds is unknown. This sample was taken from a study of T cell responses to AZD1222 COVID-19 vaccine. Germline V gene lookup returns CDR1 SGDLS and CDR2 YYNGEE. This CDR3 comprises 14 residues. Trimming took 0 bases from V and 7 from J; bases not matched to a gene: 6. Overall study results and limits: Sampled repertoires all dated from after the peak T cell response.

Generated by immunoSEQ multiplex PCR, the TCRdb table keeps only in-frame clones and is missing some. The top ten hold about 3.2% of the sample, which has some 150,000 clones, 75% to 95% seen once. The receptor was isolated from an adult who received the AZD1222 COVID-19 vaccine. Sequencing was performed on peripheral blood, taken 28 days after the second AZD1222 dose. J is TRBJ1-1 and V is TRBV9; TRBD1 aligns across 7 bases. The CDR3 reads CASSVGQGGFEAFF. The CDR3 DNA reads TGTGCCAGCAGCGTAGGACAGGGAGGCTTTGAAGCTTTCTTT.